Many counts were recorded for the clone carrying this T cell receptor beta chain. Its antigen is unidentified. The sample is drawn from a study of CD8 T cells in ankylosing spondylitis. Study results and limitations: A number of the motif variants had already been described in reactive arthritis synovial fluid and blood. A TCR beta motif made of several highly homologous variants seemed typical of ankylosing spondylitis blood. The clones that were linked to disease were reported to be significantly enriched in matched synovial fluid samples from ankylosing spondylitis patients.

Each TCR beta library was made by quantitative 5'-RACE that incorporated molecular barcodes. From the 5' RACE reads, TCRdb called clonotypes with MiXCR, one entry per CDR3 protein. Altogether tens of thousands of distinct CDR3 sequences are present, around 8.5% being singletons, with the ten largest covering approximately 30%. The clonotype originates from a male donor with ankylosing spondylitis. Sequenced input: blood, either unsorted or a sorted T cell fraction (not recorded which).

As DNA, the CDR3 is TGTGCCAGCAGTGAAGGTGAGGGTAATTCACCCCTCCACTTT. Encoded protein: CASSEGEGNSPLHF. The chain has TRBV2 and TRBJ1-6; no firm D call. The ends were cut back, 1 base at V and 6 bases at J, with 7 bases in the middle. Per the germline V gene, CDR1 is SNHLY and CDR2 is FYNNEI. CDR3 length: 14 amino acids.